The present entry profiles one TCR beta chain with its context. This entry comes from a study of shared clonotypes between healthy human individuals. Study-level background: Three plates were used per donor for CD4 naive, three for CD4 memory, two for CD8 naive and one for CD8 memory.

Samples underwent the assay at deep level. Repertoires were generated with immunoSEQ multiplex PCR, while TCRdb's copy carries only in-frame clones and drops some. The data hold 1 million to 1.2 million clones, with approximately 80% observed a single time. Trimming stripped 4 bases from V and 9 bases from J, with 22 bases between. The CDR3 sequence is 16 residues long. Germline V gives CDR1 LGHNA, CDR2 YNFKEQ. The receptor was isolated from a young man in good health. Some clones in this sample may be carry-over from other donors' samples. The chain uses TRBV4-2 and TRBJ2-1, with D possibly being TRBD1 (7 bases). Source material: memory CD4+ T cells from PBMCs. The subset: CD45RA-negative fraction. The CDR3 protein is CASSRRGQGGGGEQFF. The CDR3 bases are TGTGCCAGCAGCCGCCGAGGCCAGGGGGGCGGTGGTGAGCAGTTCTTC.